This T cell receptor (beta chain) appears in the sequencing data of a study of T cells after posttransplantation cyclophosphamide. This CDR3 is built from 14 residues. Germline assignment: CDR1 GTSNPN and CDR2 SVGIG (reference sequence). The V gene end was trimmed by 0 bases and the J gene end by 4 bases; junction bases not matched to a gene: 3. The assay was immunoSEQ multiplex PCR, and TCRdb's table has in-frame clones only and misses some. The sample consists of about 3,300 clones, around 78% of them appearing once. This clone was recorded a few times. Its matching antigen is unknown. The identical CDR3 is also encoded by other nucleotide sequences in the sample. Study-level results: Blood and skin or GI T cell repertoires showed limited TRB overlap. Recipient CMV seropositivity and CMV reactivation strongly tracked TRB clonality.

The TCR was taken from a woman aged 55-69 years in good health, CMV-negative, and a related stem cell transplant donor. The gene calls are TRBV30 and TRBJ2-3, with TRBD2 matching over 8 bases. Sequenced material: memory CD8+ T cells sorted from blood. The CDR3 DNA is TGTGCCTGGAGTGTACTCGGGAGGGCAGATACGCAGTATTTT. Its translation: CAWSVLGRADTQYF.